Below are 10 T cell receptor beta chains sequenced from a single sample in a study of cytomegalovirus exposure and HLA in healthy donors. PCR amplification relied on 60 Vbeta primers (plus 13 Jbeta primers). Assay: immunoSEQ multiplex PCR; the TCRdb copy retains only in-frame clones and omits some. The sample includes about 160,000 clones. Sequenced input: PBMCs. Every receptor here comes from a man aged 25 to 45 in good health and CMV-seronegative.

Here the CDR3 DNA reads TGTGCCTTGACCGGGACATCCGGAGGCGAGCAGTACTTC. As protein: CALTGTSGGEQYF. The chain recombines TRBV10-3 with TRBJ2-7; D is possibly TRBD1 (6 bases). The length of the CDR3 is 13 residues. Germline V gene lookup returns CDR1 ENHRY and CDR2 SYGVKD. The V and J ends lost 11 bases and 6 bases respectively, with 20 bases between them.

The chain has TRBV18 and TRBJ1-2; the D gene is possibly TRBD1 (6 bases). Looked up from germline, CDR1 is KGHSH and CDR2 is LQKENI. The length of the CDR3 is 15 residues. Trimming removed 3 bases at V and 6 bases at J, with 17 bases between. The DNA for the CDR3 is TGTGCCAGCTCACCCCCGGTGTCAGGGGCCAATGGCTACACCTTC. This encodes CASSPPVSGANGYTF. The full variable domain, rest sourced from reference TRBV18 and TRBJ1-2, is NAGVMQNPRHLVRRRGQEARLRCSPMKGHSHVYWYRQLPEEGLKFMVYLQKENIIDESGMPKERFSAEFPKEGPSILRIQQVVRGDSAAYFCASSPPVSGANGYTFGSGTRLTVV.

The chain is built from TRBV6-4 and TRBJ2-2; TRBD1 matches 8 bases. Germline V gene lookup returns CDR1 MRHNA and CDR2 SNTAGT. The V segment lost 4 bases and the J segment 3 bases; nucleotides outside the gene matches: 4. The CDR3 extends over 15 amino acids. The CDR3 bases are TGTGCCAGCAGTGCCGGACAGGGACACACCGGGGAGCTGTTTTTT. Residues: CASSAGQGHTGELFF.

The CDR3 protein is CASTTGGAHYEQYF. The DNA of the CDR3 is TGTGCCAGCACTACAGGGGGCGCTCATTACGAGCAGTACTTC. V and J are TRBV28 and TRBJ2-7; 9 bases are shared with TRBD1. This CDR3 contains 14 residues. The germline CDR1 and CDR2 sequences are MDHEN and SYDVKM. After removal of 7 bases from V and 4 bases from J, the junction contained 8 bases not matched to a gene.

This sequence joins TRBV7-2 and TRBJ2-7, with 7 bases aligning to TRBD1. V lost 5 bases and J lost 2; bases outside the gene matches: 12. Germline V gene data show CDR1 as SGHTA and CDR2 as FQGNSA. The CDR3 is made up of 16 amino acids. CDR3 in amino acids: CASSGWTGSLTYEQYF. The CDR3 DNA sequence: TGTGCCAGCAGCGGCTGGACAGGTTCCCTTACCTACGAGCAGTACTTC.

This CDR3 reads CASSLTGWNTEAFF. The CDR3 DNA is TGTGCCAGCAGTTTAACAGGCTGGAACACTGAAGCTTTCTTT. The rearrangement joins TRBV27 to TRBJ1-1; D is perhaps TRBD1 (5 bases). Germline CDR1 and CDR2: MNHEY and SMNVEV (reference sequence). The length of the CDR3 is 14 residues. V was trimmed by 2 bases and J by 1 base, leaving 8 bases between them.

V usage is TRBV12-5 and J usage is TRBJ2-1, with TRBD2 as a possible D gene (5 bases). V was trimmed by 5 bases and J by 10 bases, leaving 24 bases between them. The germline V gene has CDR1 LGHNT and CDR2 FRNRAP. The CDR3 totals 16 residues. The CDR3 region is CASGPLGGLGYQEQFF. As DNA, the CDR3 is TGTGCTAGTGGTCCCCTCGGCGGGTTAGGATATCAGGAGCAGTTCTTC.

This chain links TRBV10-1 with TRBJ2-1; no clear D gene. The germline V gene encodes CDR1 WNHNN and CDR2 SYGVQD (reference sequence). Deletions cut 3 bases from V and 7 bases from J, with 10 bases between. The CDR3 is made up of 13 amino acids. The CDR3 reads CASSEVSKNEQFF. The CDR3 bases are TGCGCCAGCAGTGAAGTTAGCAAGAATGAGCAGTTCTTC.

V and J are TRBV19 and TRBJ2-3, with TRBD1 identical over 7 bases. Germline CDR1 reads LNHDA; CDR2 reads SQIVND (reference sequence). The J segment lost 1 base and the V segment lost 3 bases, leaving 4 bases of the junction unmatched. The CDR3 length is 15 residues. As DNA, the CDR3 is TGTGCCAGTAGTATTGACAGGGAACGCACAGATACGCAGTATTTT. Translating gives CASSIDRERTDTQYF. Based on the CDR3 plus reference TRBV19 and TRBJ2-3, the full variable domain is DGGITQSPKYLFRKEGQNVTLSCEQNLNHDAMYWYRQDPGQGLRLIYYSQIVNDFQKGDIAEGYSVSREKKESFPLTVTSAQKNPTAFYLCASSIDRERTDTQYFGPGTRLTVL.

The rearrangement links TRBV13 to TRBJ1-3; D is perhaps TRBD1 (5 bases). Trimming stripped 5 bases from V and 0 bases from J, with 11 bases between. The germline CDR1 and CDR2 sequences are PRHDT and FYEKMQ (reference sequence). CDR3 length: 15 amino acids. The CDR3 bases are TGTGCCAGCAGCACAGGACCGCGCTCTGGAAACACCATATATTTT. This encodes CASSTGPRSGNTIYF.